Listed here are 7 T cell receptor beta chains from one sample, sequenced in a study of CD8+ T cells in alopecia areata (dated by TCRdb to 2017 to 2018). Receptor libraries were prepared by the immunoSEQ multiplex PCR assay. For TCR sequencing, RNA was extracted from every sample and reverse transcribed into cDNA to serve as template. The table was pulled from immuneACCESS by TCRdb, which kept in-frame rearrangements only. Such tables lose some clones; where checked, under half of the loss comes from unresolved V genes, and the rest has no known cause. The sample table lists 90,000 to 100,000 clones, roughly two fifths of them with a count of one. The biggest ten clones account for about 0.79% of the sample. Sequenced: CD4+ T cells sorted from blood. These receptor sequences come from a human donor with alopecia areata.

This clone has only a few counts. The V gene is TRBV19, the J gene TRBJ2-3, with 8 bases fitting TRBD2. V lost 5 bases to trimming and J lost 4 bases; unmatched junction nucleotides: 8. Germline CDR1 is LNHDA and CDR2 is SQIVND (reference sequence). There are 15 residues in the CDR3. The CDR3 is CASSDTGLGADTQYF. The CDR3 nucleotides read TGTGCCAGTAGTGACACGGGACTAGGAGCAGATACGCAGTATTTT.

This clone was seen at least ten times. The rearrangement uses TRBV10-3 and TRBJ2-3; no reliable D call. The CDR3 contains 13 residues. Germline V gene lookup returns CDR1 ENHRY and CDR2 SYGVKD. Deletions cut 5 bases from V and 1 base from J, with 7 bases between. CDR3 sequence: CAISPMGTDTQYF. DNA of the CDR3: TGTGCCATCAGTCCGATGGGCACAGATACGCAGTATTTT.

The V call is TRBV7-6, the J call TRBJ2-3; D unclear. V dropped 5 bases and J dropped 4 bases, with 10 bases sitting between them. Looked up from germline, CDR1 is SGHVS and CDR2 is FNYEAQ. CDR3 length: 13 residues. The CDR3, as DNA: TGTGCCAGCAGCCCCTCTGGCCCAGATACGCAGTATTTT. Protein sequence: CASSPSGPDTQYF.

The V gene is TRBV7-2, the J gene TRBJ2-7, with D hard to call. V was cut by 1 base and J by 3 bases, with 7 bases left in between. The CDR3 contains 13 residues. Germline values: CDR1 SGHTA, CDR2 FQGNSA. The CDR3, as DNA: TGTGCCAGCAGCTTAGAACTTTTCTACGAGCAGTACTTC. As protein: CASSLELFYEQYF.

The rearrangement uses TRBV6-5 and TRBJ2-5; D not resolved. Between the trimmed V and J ends, which lost 6 bases and 1 base, there was a span of 12 bases. Germline loops: CDR1 MNHEY, CDR2 SVGAGI. This CDR3 has 14 amino acids. This CDR3 reads CASRFSNAQETQYF. The CDR3 bases are TGTGCCAGCAGGTTCTCAAACGCCCAAGAGACCCAGTACTTC.

The J gene is TRBJ1-5, the V gene TRBV30; TRBD1 might be the D (5 bases). Trimming removed 0 bases from V and 6 bases from J, with 9 bases in between. The CDR3 totals 13 residues. Looked up from germline, CDR1 is GTSNPN and CDR2 is SVGIG (reference sequence). The CDR3 here is CAWSVRGSQPQHF. For the CDR3, the DNA is TGTGCCTGGAGTGTACGGGGGAGTCAGCCCCAGCATTTT.

This clone turned up a few times. This sequence joins TRBV5-1 and TRBJ2-3; 8 nucleotides align to TRBD2. The CDR3 has 15 amino acids. In germline, CDR1 is SGHRS, CDR2 YFSETQ. The J segment lost 3 bases and the V segment lost 4 bases, leaving 7 bases of the junction unmatched. CDR3 sequence (DNA): TGCGCCAGCAGCCACGGGGGGGCGTCAACAGATACGCAGTATTTT. This encodes CASSHGGASTDTQYF.